Listed below are T cell receptor beta chains from one sample, sequenced in a study of OX40 agonist ivuxolimab in advanced cancers. Clones were read by immunoSEQ multiplex PCR, and TCRdb kept only the in-frame ones, dropping some. This sample has 84,000 or so clones, with 85% to 95% found just once. The specimen was CD4+ or CD8+ T cells sorted from blood, collected in a trial of the OX40 agonist ivuxolimab. The receptors shown here come from an adult with an advanced solid tumor such as melanoma, head and neck, liver or kidney cancer. The CDR3 runs from the conserved cysteine through the conserved F or W. The order of the fields is D gene, J gene, clone size, CDR3 length, V gene, CDR3 protein, CDR3 DNA. D genes are given only for firm matches. Expanded clones are given a class, and other clones once, few, many or no size at all.

>NA|TRBJ2-7|NA|16|TRBV2
CASRETGFDSGNEQYF
TGTGCCAGCAGGGAGACAGGGTTTGATAGCGGGAACGAGCAGTACTTC
>NA|TRBJ2-7|NA|13|TRBV13
CASSLGRSYEQYF
TGTGCCAGCAGCTTAGGACGGAGCTACGAGCAGTACTTC
>NA|TRBJ1-1|NA|16|TRBV6-6
CASSYSRGALGTEAFF
TGTGCCAGCAGTTACTCGAGAGGCGCCCTGGGCACTGAAGCTTTCTTT
>NA|TRBJ2-3|NA|16|TRBV4-1
CASSHLLHDANGRQYF
TGCGCCAGCAGCCACCTTCTTCACGACGCGAACGGGAGGCAGTATTTT
>TRBD2|TRBJ2-2|once|21|TRBV5-1
CASATSSGSMKDYGLTGELFF
TGCGCCAGCGCAACCAGTAGCGGGAGCATGAAGGATTACGGCCTCACCGGGGAGCTGTTTTTT
>NA|TRBJ2-7|NA|12|TRBV6-5
CASSYSNGEQYF
TGTGCCAGCAGTTACTCGAATGGGGAGCAGTACTTC
>NA|TRBJ2-7|NA|17|TRBV7-9
CASSSGVGLTIHHEQYF
TGTGCCAGCAGCTCCGGGGTGGGGTTGACTATTCACCACGAGCAGTACTTC
>NA|TRBJ2-7|NA|15|TRBV7-6
CASSPPADSSYEQYF
TGTGCCAGCAGCCCGCCGGCGGATAGCTCCTACGAGCAGTACTTC
>TRBD2|TRBJ2-1|NA|17|TRBV11-2
CASSLDTSGSAYNEQFF
TGTGCCAGCAGCTTAGATACTAGCGGGAGTGCTTACAATGAGCAGTTCTTC
>NA|TRBJ2-7|NA|13|TRBV18
CASPRRPPLEQYF
TGTGCCAGCCCACGTCGACCTCCCCTCGAGCAGTACTTC
>NA|TRBJ2-6|NA|14|TRBV7-9
CASSLSPGANVLTF
TGTGCCAGCAGCTTATCTCCCGGGGCCAACGTCCTGACTTTC
>NA|TRBJ1-5|NA|15|TRBV10-2
CASSDSGYSNQPQHF
TGCGCCAGCAGTGATAGTGGATATAGCAATCAGCCCCAGCATTTT
>NA|TRBJ1-1|NA|16|TRBV6-6
CASSYPAGRRNTEAFF
TGTGCCAGCAGTTACCCCGCTGGGCGGCGGAACACTGAAGCTTTCTTT
>TRBD2|TRBJ2-7|NA|15|TRBV6-5
CASSYPRRELYEQYF
TGTGCCAGCAGTTACCCCAGGCGGGAGCTCTACGAGCAGTACTTC
>TRBD2|TRBJ2-7|NA|14|TRBV13
CASSIAGVGHEQYF
TGTGCCAGCAGCATAGCGGGAGTCGGCCACGAGCAGTACTTC
>TRBD2|TRBJ2-7|NA|14|TRBV25-1
CASSEGLAGREQYF
TGTGCCAGCAGTGAGGGACTAGCGGGTCGCGAGCAGTACTTC
>NA|TRBJ2-7|NA|14|TRBV5-6
CASSLAEDFYEQYF
TGTGCCAGCAGCTTGGCCGAGGACTTTTATGAGCAGTACTTC
>TRBD1|TRBJ2-7|NA|15|TRBV7-9
CASSSARDSNYEQYF
TGTGCCAGCAGCTCGGCCCGGGACAGCAACTACGAGCAGTACTTC
>TRBD1|TRBJ1-3|NA|18|TRBV7-8
CASSSAPGTVSSGNTIYF
TGTGCCAGCAGCTCCGCCCCCGGGACAGTTAGCTCTGGAAACACCATATATTTT
>NA|TRBJ2-7|NA|17|TRBV5-4
CASSDREEYGLSYEQYF
TGTGCCAGCAGCGACCGTGAAGAGTACGGACTCTCCTACGAGCAGTACTTC
>NA|TRBJ2-5|NA|14|TRBV5-4
CASSLDRLQETQYF
TGTGCCAGCAGCTTGGACCGGCTGCAAGAGACCCAGTACTTC
>TRBD2|TRBJ2-1|NA|17|TRBV7-3
CASSSPPTSGTYNEQFF
TGTGCCAGCAGCTCCCCACCGACTAGCGGGACCTACAATGAGCAGTTCTTC
>TRBD2|TRBJ2-7|NA|15|TRBV7-2
CASSLAPSGSYEQYF
TGTGCCAGCAGCTTAGCCCCTAGCGGGAGCTACGAGCAGTACTTC
>TRBD1|TRBJ2-4|NA|17|TRBV27
CASSLATGGLAKNIQYF
TGTGCCAGCAGTCTGGCCACAGGGGGACTAGCCAAAAACATTCAGTACTTC
>TRBD2|TRBJ2-3|NA|14|TRBV10-3
CAMGLAGTVDTQYF
TGTGCGATGGGACTAGCGGGGACGGTCGATACGCAGTATTTT
>TRBD1|TRBJ2-7|NA|14|TRBV7-6
CASSPWTGAYEQYF
TGTGCCAGCAGCCCGTGGACAGGAGCCTACGAGCAGTACTTC
>TRBD2|TRBJ2-3|once|17|TRBV19
CASSVGIAGGGTDTQYF
TGTGCCAGTAGTGTAGGCATAGCGGGAGGTGGGACAGATACGCAGTATTTT
>NA|TRBJ1-2|NA|14|TRBV27
CASSSPGQGRSYTF
TGTGCCAGCAGTTCCCCGGGGCAAGGAAGGAGCTACACCTTC
>TRBD2|TRBJ2-7|few|16|TRBV7-2
CASSSRGGASSYEQYF
TGTGCCAGCAGCTCCCGGGGGGGTGCAAGCTCCTACGAGCAGTACTTC
>NA|TRBJ1-1|NA|15|TRBV9
CASSVLSGGDTEAFF
TGTGCCAGCAGCGTGCTGTCTGGGGGGGACACTGAAGCTTTCTTT
>NA|TRBJ1-4|once|15|TRBV19
CASTRGTGVKEKLFF
TGTGCCAGTACCAGAGGAACCGGGGTCAAAGAAAAACTGTTTTTT
>NA|TRBJ2-7|NA|16|TRBV4-1
CASSQVNWGRRNEQYF
TGCGCCAGCAGCCAAGTTAATTGGGGGAGGCGAAACGAGCAGTACTTC
>NA|TRBJ2-1|NA|15|TRBV6-6
CASSYPGLGNNEQFF
TGTGCCAGCAGTTACCCAGGCTTGGGGAACAATGAGCAGTTCTTC
>NA|TRBJ1-1|NA|14|TRBV6-5
CASTPGERDTEAFF
TGTGCCAGCACCCCGGGGGAAAGGGACACTGAAGCTTTCTTT
>TRBD1|TRBJ1-6|NA|13|TRBV2
CASNNPGQGTLHF
TGTGCCAGCAACAACCCGGGACAGGGCACCCTCCACTTT
>NA|TRBJ2-3|NA|16|TRBV4-2
CASSQEWGVSTDTQYF
TGTGCCAGCAGCCAAGAATGGGGGGTCAGCACAGATACGCAGTATTTT